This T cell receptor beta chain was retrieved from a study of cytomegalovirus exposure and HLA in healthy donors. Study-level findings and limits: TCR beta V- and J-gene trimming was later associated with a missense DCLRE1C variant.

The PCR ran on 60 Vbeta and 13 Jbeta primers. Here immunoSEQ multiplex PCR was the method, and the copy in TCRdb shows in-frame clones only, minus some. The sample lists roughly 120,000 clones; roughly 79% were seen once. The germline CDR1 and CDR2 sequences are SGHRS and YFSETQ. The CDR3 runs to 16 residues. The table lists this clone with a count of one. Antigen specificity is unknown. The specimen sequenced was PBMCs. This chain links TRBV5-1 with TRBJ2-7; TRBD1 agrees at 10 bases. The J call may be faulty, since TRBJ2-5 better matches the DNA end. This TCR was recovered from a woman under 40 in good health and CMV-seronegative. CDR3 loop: CASSLEGQGLQETQYF. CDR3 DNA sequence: TGCGCCAGCAGCTTGGAGGGACAGGGGCTTCAAGAGACCCAGTACTTC.